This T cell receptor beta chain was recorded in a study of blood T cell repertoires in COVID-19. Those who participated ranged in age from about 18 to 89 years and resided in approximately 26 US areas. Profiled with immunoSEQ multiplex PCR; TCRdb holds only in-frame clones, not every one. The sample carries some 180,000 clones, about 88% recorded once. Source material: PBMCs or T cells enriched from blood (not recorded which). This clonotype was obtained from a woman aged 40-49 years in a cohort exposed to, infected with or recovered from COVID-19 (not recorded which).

The CDR3 coding sequence is TGCGCCAGCAGCCAATTTCAGGGGCTCTCCTACGAGCAGTACTTC. Protein sequence: CASSQFQGLSYEQYF. V gene TRBV4-1 combines with J gene TRBJ2-7; D perhaps matches TRBD1 (6 bases). V shed 2 bases and J shed 0 bases, with 11 bases lying between them. The CDR3 extends over 15 amino acids. Germline assignment: CDR1 MGHRA and CDR2 YSYEKL.